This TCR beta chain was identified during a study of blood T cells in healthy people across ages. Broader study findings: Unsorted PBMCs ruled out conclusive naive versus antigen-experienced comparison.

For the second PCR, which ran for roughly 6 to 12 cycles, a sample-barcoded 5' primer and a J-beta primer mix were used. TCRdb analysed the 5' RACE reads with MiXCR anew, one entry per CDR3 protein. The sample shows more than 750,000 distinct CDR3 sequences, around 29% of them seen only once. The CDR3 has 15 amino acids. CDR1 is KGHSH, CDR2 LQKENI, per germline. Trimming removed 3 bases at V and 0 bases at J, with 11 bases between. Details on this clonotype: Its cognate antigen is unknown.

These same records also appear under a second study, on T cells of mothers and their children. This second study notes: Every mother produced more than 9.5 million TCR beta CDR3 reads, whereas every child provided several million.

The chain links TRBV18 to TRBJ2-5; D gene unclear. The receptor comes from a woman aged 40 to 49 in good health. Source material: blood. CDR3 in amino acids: CASSPARKHQETQYF. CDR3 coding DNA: TGTGCCAGCTCACCGGCTAGGAAGCACCAAGAGACCCAGTACTTC.